The 23 T cell receptor beta chains presented below share a single source sample, sequenced in a study of T cells after yellow fever vaccination. TCRdb processed the 5' RACE reads anew with MiXCR; each CDR3 protein has one entry. The data hold a few hundred thousand distinct CDR3 sequences, with 17% observed a single time. This specimen consisted of PBMCs, obtained about 5 days after the first yellow fever vaccination. The receptors come from a man between 18 and 35 years old who received the YFV17D yellow fever vaccine.

V gene TRBV25-1 combines with J gene TRBJ2-3; a weak D match, TRBD2 (5 bases). CDR1 and CDR2 from the germline V gene are MGHDK and SYGVNS. Deletions cut 1 base from V and 2 bases from J, with 10 bases between. This CDR3 has 15 residues. The CDR3: CASSESGSHTDTQYF. The CDR3 nucleotides are TGTGCCAGCAGTGAATCGGGATCTCACACAGATACGCAGTATTTT. Filled out from reference TRBV25-1 and TRBJ2-3, the complete variable domain reads EADIYQTPRYLVIGTGKKITLECSQTMGHDKMYWYQQDPGMELHLIHYSYGVNSTEKGDLSSESTVSRIRTEHFPLTLESARPSHTSQYLCASSESGSHTDTQYFGPGTRLTVL.

This clonotype turned up a few times. The chain joins TRBV4-2 to TRBJ2-1; TRBD2 matches 7 bases. Losses at the gene ends were 0 bases for V and 3 bases for J; bases not matched to a gene: 5. The germline V gene has CDR1 LGHNA and CDR2 YNFKEQ. The CDR3 loop spans 16 amino acids. This chain's CDR3 is CASSQDLGGNYNEQFF. CDR3 DNA sequence: TGTGCCAGCAGCCAAGATCTCGGGGGGAACTACAATGAGCAGTTCTTC.

This clonotype was detected only a few times. The J gene is TRBJ2-4, the V gene TRBV13; the match to TRBD1 covers 9 bases. The CDR3 sequence is 16 residues long. The germline V gene has CDR1 PRHDT and CDR2 FYEKMQ (reference sequence). The V and J ends lost 2 bases and 2 bases, in that order; junction bases with no gene match: 4. DNA for the CDR3: TGTGCCAGCAGCTTAAACAGGGGGCCGACCAAAAACATTCAGTACTTC. This encodes CASSLNRGPTKNIQYF.

The table lists this clonotype with a few counts. The chain combines TRBV11-2 with TRBJ2-3; possibly TRBD2 for D (6 bases). Germline CDR1 is SGHAT and CDR2 is FQNNGV. V lost 3 bases and J 10 bases, leaving 14 bases between the germline ends. The CDR3 totals 13 residues. The CDR3 nucleotides are TGTGCCAGCAGCTTCACCCCCGGGGAGGCGCAGTATTTT. Protein product: CASSFTPGEAQYF. Filled out from reference TRBV11-2 and TRBJ2-3, the complete variable domain reads EAGVAQSPRYKIIEKRQSVAFWCNPISGHATLYWYQQILGQGPKLLIQFQNNGVVDDSQLPKDRFSAERLKGVDSTLKIQPAKLEDSAVYLCASSFTPGEAQYFGPGTRLTVL.

The rearrangement uses TRBV12-3 or TRBV12-4 and TRBJ2-2, with 12 bases that match TRBD1. The V and J ends lost 7 bases and 3 bases, in that order; junction bases with no gene match: 15. The CDR3 is made up of 19 amino acids. In nucleotides, the CDR3 is TGTGCCAGCAACCGCTACCGGGACAGGGGGCGTAGGGACACCGGGGAGCTGTTTTTT. Translation: CASNRYRDRGRRDTGELFF.

CDR3 sequence (DNA): TGTGCCAGCACCCCTCAAATTGCGGGCACCGGGGAGCTGTTTTTT. This gives the protein CASTPQIAGTGELFF. V usage is TRBV12-3 or TRBV12-4 and J usage is TRBJ2-2; D possibly corresponds to TRBD2 (5 bases). The length of the CDR3 is 15 residues. V was trimmed by 7 bases and J by 4 bases, leaving 16 bases between them.

This clonotype occurred a few times. V gene TRBV18 combines with J gene TRBJ2-7; TRBD1 matches 7 bases. The length of the CDR3 is 11 residues. V lost 8 bases and J lost 6; bases outside the gene matches: 4. Germline V gives CDR1 KGHSH, CDR2 LQKENI. DNA for the CDR3: TGTGCCAGCCTAGGGGGCCTCGAGCAGTACTTC. Translation: CASLGGLEQYF.

In this sample, this clonotype turned up many times. The chain links TRBV7-2 to TRBJ1-5; D remains ambiguous. Trimming removed 6 bases from V and 7 bases from J, with 13 bases in between. The CDR3 length is 13 residues. CDR1 is SGHTA, CDR2 FQGNSA, per germline. The CDR3 DNA reads as TGTGCCAGCAGTTCAAAGGTGGGACAGCCCCAGCATTTT. It yields the protein CASSSKVGQPQHF.

This sequence joins TRBV12-3 or TRBV12-4 and TRBJ2-3, with 9 bases fitting TRBD1. The length of the CDR3 is 14 residues. J was trimmed by 6 bases and V by 6 bases; bases with no gene match: 7. The CDR3 here is CASSPDRGRDTQYF. The DNA of the CDR3 is TGTGCCAGCAGCCCGGACAGGGGTAGGGATACGCAGTATTTT.

The chain is built from TRBV5-1 and TRBJ2-7; 8 bases are shared with TRBD2. V was clipped by 3 bases and J by 3 bases; unmatched bases: 5. Germline CDR1 reads SGHRS; CDR2 reads YFSETQ. This CDR3 comprises 14 residues. CDR3: CASSWERGNYEQYF. For the CDR3, the DNA is TGCGCCAGCAGCTGGGAGCGGGGGAACTACGAGCAGTACTTC.

The chain joins TRBV6-2 or TRBV6-3 to TRBJ2-7; weak D call: TRBD1 (6 bases). The CDR3 is 15 residues long. Trimming shortened V by 0 bases and J by 2 bases, and 11 bases separated the two germline ends. The germline V gene has CDR1 MNHEY and CDR2 SVGEGT. Here the CDR3 DNA reads TGTGCCAGCAGTTACTCCCAGGGGTCCGCCTACGAGCAGTACGTC. Protein sequence: CASSYSQGSAYEQYV.

The rearrangement links TRBV7-3 to TRBJ2-7, with no clear D. V was clipped by 5 bases and J by 5 bases, with 16 bases between them. The CDR3 has 14 residues. Germline CDR1 is SGHTA and CDR2 is FQGTGA. CDR3 in amino acids: CASSLMGSPHEQYF. The DNA for the CDR3 is TGTGCCAGCAGCCTAATGGGCAGCCCCCACGAGCAGTACTTC.

The chain employs TRBV7-2 and TRBJ1-1; 9 nucleotides agree with TRBD1. The J segment lost 5 bases and the V segment lost 5 bases, leaving 6 bases of the junction unmatched. CDR3 length equals 14 residues. The germline V gene encodes CDR1 SGHTA and CDR2 FQGNSA. CDR3 sequence reads: CASSPRTGVTEAFF. CDR3 DNA: TGTGCCAGCAGCCCTCGGACAGGGGTTACTGAAGCTTTCTTT.

V gene TRBV27 combines with J gene TRBJ1-2; tentative D call: TRBD1 (5 bases). This CDR3 comprises 13 residues. Trimming removed 4 bases from V and 8 bases from J, with 14 bases in between. CDR1 is MNHEY and CDR2 is SMNVEV in the germline V gene (reference sequence). Here the CDR3 reads CASSSPGTTGYTF. CDR3 bases: TGTGCCAGCAGTTCTCCGGGGACGACCGGCTACACCTTC.

This chain joins TRBV7-3 and TRBJ1-5; no definite D call. This CDR3 spans 13 amino acids. CDR1 and CDR2 from the germline V gene are SGHTA and FQGTGA. V was clipped by 1 base and J by 6 bases, with 7 bases between them. The DNA of the CDR3 is TGTGCCAGCAGCTTAATGGTCGGTCAGCCCCAGCATTTT. Translating it yields CASSLMVGQPQHF. The whole variable domain, remainder taken from reference TRBV7-3 and TRBJ1-5, is GAGVSQTPSNKVTEKGKYVELRCDPISGHTALYWYRQSLGQGPEFLIYFQGTGAADDSGLPNDRFFAVRPEGSVSTLKIQRTERGDSAVYLCASSLMVGQPQHFGDGTRLSIL.

The chain carries TRBV20-1 and TRBJ2-4; D uncertain. There are 14 residues in the CDR3. V lost 5 bases and J lost 0, with 11 bases in between. The germline V gene has CDR1 DFQATT and CDR2 SNEGSKA (reference sequence). The CDR3 DNA reads as TGCAGTGCTTATTCCCCGGAAGCCAAAAACATTCAGTACTTC. Translating gives CSAYSPEAKNIQYF.

The gene calls are TRBV6-5 and TRBJ2-3, with D perhaps matching TRBD1 or TRBD2 (5 bases each). V was cut by 4 bases and J by 6 bases, with 11 bases left in between. Looked up from germline, CDR1 is MNHEY and CDR2 is SVGAGI. This CDR3 is 13 amino acids long. CDR3 sequence (DNA): TGTGCCAGCAGTTTCCGGGACGTCGATACGCAGTATTTT. It specifies CASSFRDVDTQYF.

V usage is TRBV6-1 and J usage is TRBJ1-4, with a weak D call TRBD1 (5 bases). This CDR3 spans 14 amino acids. V lost 5 bases and J 5 bases, leaving 12 bases between the germline ends. Germline V lookup: CDR1 MNHNS, CDR2 SASEGT. The CDR3 spells CASSPDDSNEKLFF. For the CDR3, the DNA is TGTGCCAGCAGTCCAGACGACAGCAATGAAAAACTGTTTTTT.

This rearrangement joins TRBV7-3 to TRBJ1-5, with D uncertain. V was shortened by 7 bases and J by 0 bases, with 7 bases between the two germline ends. The CDR3 has 13 residues. Germline V gene data show CDR1 as SGHTA and CDR2 as FQGTGA. CDR3 sequence reads: CASKKNSNQPQHF. DNA of the CDR3: TGTGCCAGCAAGAAGAATAGCAATCAGCCCCAGCATTTT.

This chain joins TRBV18 and TRBJ2-7, with 8 bases fitting TRBD1. In germline, CDR1 is KGHSH, CDR2 LQKENI. Trimming cost V 5 bases and J 4 bases; bases outside gene matches: 13. The CDR3 totals 16 residues. The CDR3 nucleotides are TGTGCCAGCTCATCCGACAGGGGTGAGGGAGTTTACGAGCAGTACTTC. As protein: CASSSDRGEGVYEQYF.

This chain joins TRBV4-2 and TRBJ2-7; 9 nucleotides line up with TRBD2. This CDR3 region has 18 residues. V lost 0 bases, J lost 7 bases, and 16 bases stayed unmatched. From germline, CDR1 is LGHNA and CDR2 YNFKEQ. CDR3 amino acids: CASSQDVGVAGAWGEQYF. DNA of the CDR3: TGTGCCAGCAGCCAAGATGTTGGGGTAGCGGGGGCCTGGGGGGAGCAGTACTTC.

The chain links TRBV19 to TRBJ2-3, with D perhaps matching TRBD2 (6 bases). The V gene lost 0 bases and the J gene lost 5 bases, with 12 bases spanning the gap. This CDR3 is 15 amino acids long. From germline, CDR1 is LNHDA and CDR2 SQIVND (reference sequence). CDR3 amino acids: CASSIDSGSGDTQYF. For the CDR3, the DNA is TGTGCCAGTAGTATAGATAGCGGTTCGGGAGATACGCAGTATTTT.

The chain recombines TRBV5-6 with TRBJ1-4; no firm D call. The V gene lost 4 bases and the J gene lost 5 bases, with 9 bases spanning the gap. CDR1 and CDR2 from the germline V gene are SGHDT and YYEEEE. There are 13 residues in the CDR3. CDR3 in amino acids: CASSQPPNEKLFF. CDR3 sequence (DNA): TGTGCCAGCAGCCAGCCGCCCAATGAAAAACTGTTTTTT.